Below are 24 T cell receptor beta chains sequenced from a single sample in a study of human T cells and chemical hapten exposure. The time point is: patch test 2, 6 weeks after DPC sensitization. Treatment denoted: therapeutic diphenylcyclopropenone sensitization with weekly scalp DPC. TCRdb reanalysed the RACE reads using MiXCR and keeps one entry per CDR3 protein. The data show some 84,000 distinct CDR3 sequences, with 8% to 13% seen just once and less than 6.5% held by the top ten. This material consisted of whole blood, taken in connection with sensitization to the hapten diphenylcyclopropenone (DPC). These receptors were taken from a woman aged 45-65 years with alopecia areata. Some clones in this sample may be carry-over from other donors' samples.

The sample holds many counts of this clonotype. The chain recombines TRBV29-1 with TRBJ2-7, with D possibly being TRBD1 (6 bases). Germline CDR1 and CDR2: SQVTM and ANQGSEA. This CDR3 is built from 13 residues. This CDR3 reads CRPKRGSAYEQYF. CDR3 sequence (DNA): TGCAGACCAAAAAGGGGGTCCGCCTACGAGCAGTACTTC.

In its sample, this clonotype was seen many times. The rearrangement joins TRBV7-8 to TRBJ2-5; D call uncertain. CDR1 SGHVS and CDR2 FQNEAQ come from the germline V gene. With 3 bases removed from V and 2 bases from J, the gap between germline ends came to 13 bases. The CDR3 covers 15 residues. The CDR3: CASSFSTGRQETQYF. Here the CDR3 DNA reads TGTGCCAGCAGCTTCTCGACCGGACGACAAGAGACCCAGTACTTC. The full variable domain, in which reference TRBV7-8 and TRBJ2-5 provide the parts outside the CDR3, is GAGVSQSPRYKVAKRGQDVALRCDPISGHVSLFWYQQALGQGPEFLTYFQNEAQLDKSGLPSDRFFAERPEGSVSTLKIQRTQQEDSAVYLCASSFSTGRQETQYFGPGTRLLVL.

There are many counts of this clonotype. V and J are TRBV30 and TRBJ2-7; possible D gene TRBD2, 5 bases. There are 12 residues in the CDR3. V lost 2 bases and J 3 bases, leaving 8 bases between the germline ends. The V gene's germline CDR1 is GTSNPN and CDR2 SVGIG (reference sequence). The chain's CDR3 is CAWSTGNYEQYF. CDR3 nucleotides: TGTGCCTGGAGTACCGGGAACTACGAGCAGTACTTC.

The genes are TRBV18 and TRBJ2-1; 9 bases match TRBD1. The V gene end was trimmed by 8 bases and the J gene end by 7 bases; junction bases not matched to a gene: 6. Germline V gene sequence: CDR1 KGHSH, CDR2 LQKENI. This CDR3 comprises 13 residues. CDR3 nucleotide sequence: TGTGCCAGCCACAACAGGGGGCTGAATGAGCAGTTCTTC. Its translation is CASHNRGLNEQFF.

This clonotype was seen at least ten times. This sequence joins TRBV20-1 and TRBJ2-1; D is uncertain. Looked up from germline, CDR1 is DFQATT and CDR2 is SNEGSKA (reference sequence). The CDR3 extends over 15 amino acids. Trimming left V 6 bases short and J 0 bases short, with 15 bases between. This CDR3 is CSARIPSSSYNEQFF. Here the CDR3 DNA reads TGCAGTGCAAGAATCCCCTCAAGCTCCTACAATGAGCAGTTCTTC.

The chain links TRBV7-2 to TRBJ1-2, with D uncertain. Germline values: CDR1 SGHTA, CDR2 FQGNSA. Between the trimmed V and J ends, which lost 3 bases and 3 bases, there was a span of 11 bases. The CDR3 length is 14 residues. The CDR3 sequence is CASSLNGRYYGYTF. In nucleotides, the CDR3 is TGTGCCAGCAGCTTGAACGGCAGATACTATGGCTACACCTTC. The whole variable domain, filled in from reference TRBV7-2 and TRBJ1-2, reads GAGVSQSPSNKVTEKGKDVELRCDPISGHTALYWYRQSLGQGLEFLIYFQGNSAPDKSGLPSDRFSAERTGGSVSTLTIQRTQQEDSAVYLCASSLNGRYYGYTFGSGTRLTVV.

This clonotype was observed at least ten times. CDR3 DNA: TGCGCCAGCAGCTTGGAGGGGTATGAGCAGTTCTTC. This gives the protein CASSLEGYEQFF. The chain combines TRBV5-1 with TRBJ2-1; TRBD1 might be the D (5 bases). The CDR3 runs 12 residues. The V end was cut by 0 bases, the J end by 8 bases, with 6 bases between. Germline lookup yields CDR1 SGHRS and CDR2 YFSETQ.

This sequence joins TRBV28 and TRBJ1-2; 9 bases match TRBD1. Germline V gene sequence: CDR1 MDHEN, CDR2 SYDVKM. Trimming took 7 bases from V and 8 from J; bases not matched to a gene: 14. This CDR3 spans 15 amino acids. CDR3 protein: CASTPRDRVILGYTF. Written as DNA, the CDR3 is TGTGCCAGCACCCCCCGGGACAGGGTGATATTAGGCTACACCTTC.

This clonotype showed up many times. The V call is TRBV4-1, the J call TRBJ1-2; TRBD1 agrees at 7 bases. Germline V gene sequence: CDR1 MGHRA, CDR2 YSYEKL. Trimming at V came to 1 base and at J to 7 bases, leaving 12 bases not matched to a gene. The CDR3 has 16 residues. CDR3 protein: CASSQADYRDSFGYTF. CDR3 DNA: TGCGCCAGCAGCCAAGCGGACTACCGGGACAGCTTTGGCTACACCTTC.

In its sample, this clonotype was seen a few times. The V gene is TRBV6-5, the J gene TRBJ2-2; perhaps TRBD2 as D (6 bases). V lost 6 bases and J 2 bases, leaving 10 bases between the germline ends. This CDR3 is built from 14 residues. The germline gives CDR1 MNHEY, CDR2 SVGAGI. The CDR3 reads CASRNGGNTGELFF. The CDR3, as DNA: TGTGCCAGCAGGAACGGGGGAAACACCGGGGAGCTGTTTTTT.

This clonotype was observed a handful of times. CDR3 region: CASSLLAGTDTQYF. CDR3 in DNA: TGTGCCAGCAGCCTACTAGCTGGCACAGATACGCAGTATTTT. The chain links TRBV11-3 to TRBJ2-3; a weak D match, TRBD2 (6 bases). V lost 5 bases to trimming and J lost 1 base, with 10 bases between them. The CDR3 totals 14 residues. Germline loops: CDR1 SGHNT, CDR2 YENEEA.

This clonotype was recorded a few times. This chain uses TRBV7-2 with TRBJ2-1; the match to TRBD2 covers 10 bases. The CDR3 has 16 residues. The J segment lost 5 bases and the V segment lost 3 bases, leaving 7 bases of the junction unmatched. In germline, CDR1 is SGHTA, CDR2 FQGNSA. CDR3 sequence: CASSFPLAGVNNEQFF. The CDR3 DNA sequence: TGTGCCAGCAGCTTCCCCCTAGCGGGAGTTAACAATGAGCAGTTCTTC.

This clonotype was recorded at least ten times. The chain carries TRBV10-3 and TRBJ2-7; tentatively, D is TRBD2 (6 bases). V lost 8 bases, J lost 2 bases, and 13 bases lay in between. CDR3 size: 13 residues. CDR1 and CDR2 from the germline V gene are ENHRY and SYGVKD. DNA of the CDR3: TGTGCCATCCGGGGGACGGACCCCTACGAGCAGTACTTC. Translating it yields CAIRGTDPYEQYF.

The chain links TRBV18 to TRBJ2-7; no reliable D call. Trimming pared 0 bases from V and 6 bases from J, leaving 9 bases between. The CDR3 extends over 13 amino acids. Germline values: CDR1 KGHSH, CDR2 LQKENI. CDR3 amino acids: CASSPPGSSEQYF. The CDR3 nucleotides read TGTGCCAGCTCACCACCGGGATCTAGCGAGCAGTACTTC.

This clonotype was picked up many times. The chain carries TRBV4-1 and TRBJ2-7; the D is unclear. Trimming removed 4 bases from V and 3 bases from J, with 16 bases in between. The CDR3 runs to 15 residues. CDR1 and CDR2 (germline): MGHRA, YSYEKL. DNA of the CDR3: TGCGCCAGCAGCCGGATGGCGGACCCTTACTACGAGCAGTACTTC. Translated: CASSRMADPYYEQYF.

The V gene is TRBV28, the J gene TRBJ2-5; D may be TRBD1 or TRBD2 (5 bases each). Per the germline V gene, CDR1 is MDHEN and CDR2 is SYDVKM. This CDR3 contains 15 residues. Deletions cut 6 bases from V and 1 base from J, with 15 bases between. The DNA for the CDR3 is TGTGCCAGCAGGACACCTCCGGGACCCCAAGAGACCCAGTACTTC. It encodes CASRTPPGPQETQYF.

The V and J genes are TRBV20-1 and TRBJ1-5; D is possibly TRBD1 (6 bases). The CDR3 consists of 15 residues. V lost 1 base and J 1 base, leaving 11 bases between the germline ends. Germline CDR1 DFQATT, CDR2 SNEGSKA (reference sequence). The CDR3, as DNA: TGCAGTGCTAGAGGAGGGGGAGGGAGCAATCAGCCCCAGCATTTT. It translates to CSARGGGGSNQPQHF.

The chain combines TRBV30 with TRBJ1-5, with D possibly matching TRBD1 (5 bases). Germline CDR1 and CDR2: GTSNPN and SVGIG (reference sequence). This CDR3 comprises 14 residues. V gave up 0 bases and J gave up 9 bases, with 15 bases separating them. CDR3 region: CAWSVVTAVTPQHF. The CDR3 bases are TGTGCCTGGAGTGTGGTGACAGCGGTGACGCCCCAGCATTTT.

This clonotype was detected a few times. V and J are TRBV29-1 and TRBJ2-1, with D maybe TRBD1 (6 bases). Per the germline V gene, CDR1 is SQVTM and CDR2 is ANQGSEA. The CDR3 spans 13 residues. The V and J ends lost 5 bases and 9 bases respectively, with 17 bases between them. The CDR3 DNA is TGCAGCGTTAGACAACAGGGTGGTGGTGAGCAGTTCTTC. Protein product: CSVRQQGGGEQFF.

This clonotype was observed once. A much larger clone differs from this one at a single base, so this may be a read error. The CDR3 here is CAWALQGFTDTQYF. CDR3 sequence (DNA): TGTGCCTGGGCACTACAGGGATTCACAGATACGCAGTATTTT. The chain uses TRBV30 and TRBJ2-3; tentatively, D is TRBD1 (6 bases). The CDR3 contains 14 residues. The V end was cut by 5 bases, the J end by 2 bases, with 14 bases between. Germline V gene lookup returns CDR1 GTSNPN and CDR2 SVGIG (reference sequence).

This clonotype was seen repeatedly, ten times or more. This rearrangement joins TRBV29-1 to TRBJ2-1, with 9 positions matching TRBD1. The trim removed 8 bases at V and 8 bases at J, leaving 16 bases unmatched. CDR3 size: 15 residues. Germline V lookup: CDR1 SQVTM, CDR2 ANQGSEA. Written as DNA, the CDR3 is TGCAGCTCTGGCTCCCGGGACAGGGTTCTTGATGAGCAGTTCTTC. Its translation: CSSGSRDRVLDEQFF.

This clonotype was detected ten times or more. The chain recombines TRBV5-4 with TRBJ1-1; D is unresolved. This CDR3 has 14 residues. V gave up 0 bases and J gave up 6 bases, with 12 bases separating them. Germline CDR1 is SGHNT and CDR2 is YYREEE (reference sequence). The CDR3 loop is CASSLANVGPEAFF. CDR3 nucleotide sequence: TGTGCCAGCAGCTTGGCGAACGTGGGCCCTGAAGCTTTCTTT.

This clonotype was picked up many times. The V and J genes are TRBV7-2 and TRBJ2-1; a possible D gene is TRBD2 (5 bases). The germline V and J ends were trimmed by 5 bases and 4 bases, with 9 bases remaining between them. CDR1 SGHTA and CDR2 FQGNSA come from the germline V gene. This CDR3 contains 13 residues. CDR3 amino acids: CASSPGGYNEQFF. CDR3 DNA: TGTGCCAGCAGCCCAGGAGGATACAATGAGCAGTTCTTC.

A note on this clonotype: The junction differs from germline at one of its ends, possibly a read error. The gene calls are TRBV3-1 and TRBJ1-4, with a tentative D call TRBD1 (6 bases). CDR3 length: 17 residues. Germline lookup yields CDR1 LGHDT and CDR2 YNNKEL (reference sequence). This chain's CDR3 is CASSQGTAIATNEKLIF. DNA of the CDR3: TGTGCCAGCAGCCAAGGGACAGCGATAGCAACTAATGAAAAACTGATTTTT.